These T cell receptor beta chains were read from a single sample in a study of blood T cell repertoires in COVID-19. Sequencing was performed with immunoSEQ multiplex PCR; in TCRdb, only in-frame clones are kept and a portion is missing. The data contain 30,000 to 40,000 clones, more than 75% of them singletons. Sequencing was performed on peripheral blood. These receptors came from an older man with acute or convalescent COVID-19. Both conserved end residues are part of each CDR3. A D gene is named only where the DNA matches it firmly. Expanded clones are given a class, and other clones once, few, many or no size at all.

clone size: -
J gene: TRBJ1-1
D gene: -
V gene: TRBV18
CDR3 DNA: TGTGCCAGCTTGGGCAGTATGAACACTGAAGCTTTCTTT
CDR3 protein: CASLGSMNTEAFF

clone size: -
J gene: TRBJ1-5
D gene: -
V gene: TRBV5-6
CDR3 DNA: TGTGCCAGCAGCGAGCAACAGTCCGTCCTTAATCAGCCCCAGCATTTT
CDR3 protein: CASSEQQSVLNQPQHF

clone size: -
J gene: TRBJ1-1
D gene: TRBD1
V gene: TRBV27
CDR3 DNA: TGTGCCAGCAGTCCGACAGGGTGGTTAACGAACACTGAAGCTTTCTTT
CDR3 protein: CASSPTGWLTNTEAFF

clone size: -
J gene: TRBJ1-6
D gene: -
V gene: TRBV5-5
CDR3 DNA: TGTGCCAGCAGCTTGGGACAGGTTAATAATTCACCCCTCCACTTT
CDR3 protein: CASSLGQVNNSPLHF

clone size: -
J gene: TRBJ2-1
D gene: TRBD2
V gene: TRBV6-2/TRBV6-3
CDR3 DNA: TGTGCCAGCAGTGCCGGGGTGGGGACTAACTACAATGAGCAGTTCTTC
CDR3 protein: CASSAGVGTNYNEQFF

clone size: -
J gene: TRBJ2-3
D gene: TRBD1
V gene: TRBV5-1
CDR3 DNA: TGCGCCAGCAGCTTGGCCGGGACAGGCTACTCAGATACGCAGTATTTT
CDR3 protein: CASSLAGTGYSDTQYF

clone size: -
J gene: TRBJ2-1
D gene: TRBD2
V gene: TRBV27
CDR3 DNA: TGTGCCAGCAGTCCCGGAGTAGCGGGAGGCTCGCGCGAGCAGTTCTTC
CDR3 protein: CASSPGVAGGSREQFF

clone size: -
J gene: TRBJ1-1
D gene: -
V gene: TRBV15
CDR3 DNA: TGTGCCACCAGCAGAGACGGGGAGCAGCACACTGAAGCTTTCTTT
CDR3 protein: CATSRDGEQHTEAFF

clone size: -
J gene: TRBJ2-3
D gene: -
V gene: TRBV9
CDR3 DNA: TGTGCCAGCAGCGTAGAGGGAGTTGAAGATACGCAGTATTTT
CDR3 protein: CASSVEGVEDTQYF

clone size: -
J gene: TRBJ1-1
D gene: -
V gene: TRBV1
CDR3 DNA: TGCACCAGCAGCCGAGGACAGAGTAACACTGAAGCTTTCTTT
CDR3 protein: CTSSRGQSNTEAFF

clone size: -
J gene: TRBJ1-6
D gene: TRBD1
V gene: TRBV6-4
CDR3 DNA: TGTGCCAGCATCAAATCCTCCAGGGGGCTATACTCCTATAATTCACCCCTCCACTTT
CDR3 protein: CASIKSSRGLYSYNSPLHF

clone size: few
J gene: TRBJ2-1
D gene: -
V gene: TRBV12-5
CDR3 DNA: TGTGCTAGTGGCAACAACGGCGGTTTGTACTACAATGAGCAGTTCTTC
CDR3 protein: CASGNNGGLYYNEQFF

clone size: -
J gene: TRBJ2-3
D gene: TRBD2
V gene: TRBV7-9
CDR3 DNA: TGTGCCAGCAGCTGGACCGGACTAGCGGGGCCAGATACGCAGTATTTT
CDR3 protein: CASSWTGLAGPDTQYF

clone size: -
J gene: TRBJ2-5
D gene: -
V gene: TRBV7-2
CDR3 DNA: TGTGCCAGCAGCTTATTACCGGGAGCTAGAGGAGAGACCCAGTACTTC
CDR3 protein: CASSLLPGARGETQYF

clone size: few
J gene: TRBJ2-2
D gene: TRBD1
V gene: TRBV24-1
CDR3 DNA: TGTGCCACCAGTGGTGCAGGGGGATTCACCGGGGAGCTGTTTTTT
CDR3 protein: CATSGAGGFTGELFF